The clone carrying this T cell receptor (beta chain) showed up just a few times. The source of the sample is a study of CD8+ T cells in alopecia areata. Following RNA extraction, reverse transcription yielded cDNA that acted as the sequencing template. The data were produced by immunoSEQ multiplex PCR, yet TCRdb's version contains in-frame clones alone and is incomplete. The profile shows about 110,000 clones, roughly 60% of them singletons. This CDR3 is 15 amino acids long. V trimming: 5 bases; J trimming: 1 base; junction bases outside the gene matches: 5. Looked up from germline, CDR1 is SGHTA and CDR2 is FQGNSA.

This receptor was identified in a human donor in good health. This chain uses TRBV7-2 with TRBJ1-1; 9 positions match TRBD1. The sequenced sample was CD8+ T cells sorted from blood. The DNA of the CDR3 is TGTGCCAGCAGCCCCCAGACAGGGGGGAACACTGAAGCTTTCTTT. This sequence encodes CASSPQTGGNTEAFF.